These 19 T cell receptor beta chains came from one sample sequenced in a study of shared clonotypes between healthy human individuals. Repertoires were generated with immunoSEQ multiplex PCR, while TCRdb's copy carries only in-frame clones and drops some. The sample records some 650,000 clones, 97% being singletons. Sequencing was performed on naive CD4+ T cells sorted from blood. Subset: CD45RA+ positively selected. Receptors originate from a woman in her twenties or thirties in good health.

The V gene is TRBV5-1, the J gene TRBJ2-1, with 14 nucleotides matching TRBD2. The CDR3 is made up of 18 amino acids. Germline-derived CDR1 and CDR2 are SGHRS and YFSETQ. J was trimmed by 6 bases and V by 0 bases; bases with no gene match: 8. CDR3 in amino acids: CASSLVVGTSGSPNEQFF. The CDR3 region has the DNA TGCGCCAGCAGCTTGGTAGTAGGGACTAGCGGGAGTCCCAATGAGCAGTTCTTC.

V and J are TRBV2 and TRBJ1-2, with 8 bases matching TRBD1. The J segment lost 6 bases and the V segment lost 8 bases, leaving 5 bases of the junction unmatched. The CDR3 runs 12 residues. Germline CDR1 is SNHLY and CDR2 is FYNNEI. For the CDR3, the DNA is TGTGCCAGCCGGACAGGGCTTAATGGCTACACCTTC. Its protein product is CASRTGLNGYTF.

The chain couples TRBV11-2 to TRBJ2-7, with a tentative D call TRBD2 (6 bases). V lost 5 bases and J lost 1, with 15 bases in between. Germline loops: CDR1 SGHAT, CDR2 FQNNGV. This CDR3 is built from 15 residues. CDR3 loop: CASSRGASASYEQYF. The CDR3 region has the DNA TGTGCCAGCAGCCGAGGGGCTAGCGCGTCCTACGAGCAGTACTTC.

The rearrangement joins TRBV28 to TRBJ2-2; the match to TRBD1 covers 10 bases. The junction had 10 bases not matched to a gene; V was cut back by 5 bases and J by 7 bases. The CDR3 is made up of 16 amino acids. The germline V gene encodes CDR1 MDHEN and CDR2 SYDVKM. The CDR3 sequence is CASSLSGQGGHGELFF. CDR3 DNA sequence: TGTGCCAGCAGTCTTTCCGGACAGGGGGGACACGGGGAGCTGTTTTTT.

The chain has TRBV5-4 and TRBJ1-2, with 8 positions matching TRBD1. Trimming at V came to 4 bases and at J to 5 bases, leaving 7 bases not matched to a gene. The CDR3 is 14 residues long. The germline CDR1 and CDR2 sequences are SGHNT and YYREEE (reference sequence). The CDR3 coding sequence is TGTGCCAGCAGCCACCAGGGGGCGCGATATGGCTACACCTTC. This encodes CASSHQGARYGYTF.

The chain joins TRBV30 to TRBJ1-3, with D unclear. CDR1 is GTSNPN, CDR2 SVGIG, per germline (reference sequence). This CDR3 has 14 amino acids. The V end was cut by 0 bases, the J end by 6 bases, with 12 bases between. The CDR3 region has the DNA TGTGCCTGGAGTGTACGAACCTGGGTAAACACCATATATTTT. This sequence encodes CAWSVRTWVNTIYF.

In regard to this clone: Different DNA sequences within this sample yield the same CDR3. The V and J genes are TRBV7-6 and TRBJ1-4, with D unresolved. Per the germline V gene, CDR1 is SGHVS and CDR2 is FNYEAQ. V was trimmed by 5 bases and J by 0 bases, leaving 7 bases between them. The CDR3 length is 14 residues. The chain's CDR3 is CASSLGATNEKLFF. CDR3 DNA sequence: TGTGCCAGCAGCCTCGGAGCAACTAATGAAAAACTGTTTTTT.

The rearrangement joins TRBV5-1 to TRBJ1-1; possible D gene TRBD1, 6 bases. This CDR3 has 14 amino acids. The germline CDR1 and CDR2 sequences are SGHRS and YFSETQ. V dropped 2 bases and J dropped 3 bases, with 11 bases sitting between them. The CDR3 bases are TGCGCCAGCAGCTTCCTGGACAGTTACACTGAAGCTTTCTTT. Its translation: CASSFLDSYTEAFF.

The V and J genes are TRBV14 and TRBJ2-1, with TRBD2 matching over 10 bases. Germline-derived CDR1 and CDR2 are SGHDN and FVKESK. The CDR3 totals 15 residues. The trim removed 4 bases at V and 8 bases at J, leaving 8 bases unmatched. In DNA, the CDR3 is TGTGCCAGCAGCCCTCCAGCGGGGGGGATGGATGAGCAGTTCTTC. Translation gives CASSPPAGGMDEQFF.

This chain links TRBV5-5 with TRBJ2-7; 7 bases match TRBD2. CDR3 length equals 14 residues. Losses at the gene ends were 1 base for V and 5 bases for J; bases not matched to a gene: 6. Germline V gene sequence: CDR1 SGHKS, CDR2 YYEKEE (reference sequence). CDR3 in amino acids: CASSLRREPNEQYF. DNA for the CDR3: TGTGCCAGCAGCTTGAGGCGGGAGCCCAACGAGCAGTACTTC. Full variable domain (outside the CDR3, taken from reference TRBV5-5 and TRBJ2-7): DAGVTQSPTHLIKTRGQQVTLRCSPISGHKSVSWYQQVLGQGPQFIFQYYEKEERGRGNFPDRFSARQFPNYSSELNVNALLLGDSALYLCASSLRREPNEQYFGPGTRLTVT.

In its sample, this clone was seen a few times. The rearrangement joins TRBV30 to TRBJ1-2; D gene uncertain. Trimming stripped 2 bases from V and 4 bases from J, with 8 bases between. The CDR3 is 12 amino acids. CDR1 and CDR2 from the germline V gene are GTSNPN and SVGIG (reference sequence). CDR3 protein: CAWSKGFYGYTF. In DNA form, the CDR3 reads TGTGCCTGGAGTAAGGGCTTCTATGGCTACACCTTC.

This rearrangement joins TRBV14 to TRBJ2-5; weak D call: TRBD1 (7 bases). CDR1 is SGHDN and CDR2 is FVKESK in the germline V gene. V lost 3 bases and J lost 5, with 13 bases in between. This CDR3 spans 14 amino acids. Written as DNA, the CDR3 is TGTGCCAGCAGCCATCGCAGGGGGAGGGAGACCCAGTACTTC. Amino acid sequence: CASSHRRGRETQYF.

J is TRBJ2-7 and V is TRBV19; the D gene is possibly TRBD1 (6 bases). Per germline, CDR1 LNHDA and CDR2 SQIVND (reference sequence). CDR3 length: 14 residues. V was shortened by 5 bases and J by 4 bases, with 15 bases between the two germline ends. The CDR3 region is CASSQPDRNYEQYF. The CDR3 DNA follows: TGTGCCAGTAGTCAACCGGACAGAAATTACGAGCAGTACTTC.

The chain carries TRBV28 and TRBJ1-4, with D hard to call. Trimming pared 6 bases from V and 0 bases from J, leaving 5 bases between. Germline lookup yields CDR1 MDHEN and CDR2 SYDVKM. This CDR3 is 13 amino acids long. The CDR3 region is CASRYPTNEKLFF. The DNA of the CDR3 is TGTGCCAGCAGATACCCAACTAATGAAAAACTGTTTTTT. Combining the CDR3 with reference TRBV28 and TRBJ1-4 gives the whole variable domain DVKVTQSSRYLVKRTGEKVFLECVQDMDHENMFWYRQDPGLGLRLIYFSYDVKMKEKGDIPEGYSVSREKKERFSLILESASTNQTSMYLCASRYPTNEKLFFGSGTQLSVL.

CDR3 in DNA: TGTGCCAGCTCACCTAACCGACAGGGCTCCTACGAGCAGTACTTC. It codes for CASSPNRQGSYEQYF. The V call is TRBV18, the J call TRBJ2-7; TRBD1 matches 7 bases. The CDR3 runs to 15 residues. V lost 3 bases, J lost 0 bases, and 5 bases stayed unmatched. CDR1 and CDR2 (germline): KGHSH, LQKENI.

The rearrangement joins TRBV5-8 to TRBJ2-7; TRBD1 aligns across 12 bases. Germline V gene sequence: CDR1 SGHTS, CDR2 YDEGEE. The ends lost 0 bases at V and 3 bases at J; junction bases unmatched: 13. The CDR3 totals 19 residues. CDR3 coding DNA: TGTGCCAGCAGCTTGGCGGGGGGGACAGGGGGCTACGCGTACTACGAGCAGTACTTC. Translating it yields CASSLAGGTGGYAYYEQYF.

The rearrangement uses TRBV19 and TRBJ1-4, with D unresolved. The CDR3 extends over 15 amino acids. Germline V gene sequence: CDR1 LNHDA, CDR2 SQIVND (reference sequence). The V gene lost 3 bases and the J gene lost 13 bases, with 21 bases spanning the gap. CDR3 protein: CASSIGRAAPQGLFF. CDR3 DNA: TGTGCCAGTAGTATCGGGAGGGCAGCACCGCAAGGACTGTTTTTT.

This chain joins TRBV4-1 and TRBJ2-7; no firm D call. V lost 0 bases and J 2 bases, leaving 5 bases between the germline ends. Per the germline V gene, CDR1 is MGHRA and CDR2 is YSYEKL. The CDR3 contains 13 residues. Here the CDR3 DNA reads TGCGCCAGCAGCCAAGAAAATGCCTACGAGCAGTACTTC. Its protein is CASSQENAYEQYF.

The chain combines TRBV7-9 with TRBJ1-2; TRBD1 matches 7 bases. The CDR3 sequence is 13 residues long. The germline V gene encodes CDR1 SEHNR and CDR2 FQNEAQ (reference sequence). The V and J ends lost 4 bases and 14 bases, in that order; junction bases with no gene match: 13. Written as DNA, the CDR3 is TGTGCCAGCAGCTCACAAGGAGACAGGGTTAATACCTTC. It is translated as CASSSQGDRVNTF.